This T cell receptor (beta chain) emerged from a study of lymphopenia after photon versus proton radiotherapy. Broader study findings: Authors raise, but do not show, better survival with proton therapy. In patients who died, overall survival fell as post-nadir TCR diversity dropped more.

TCRdb keeps only in-frame clones here, not all; method: immunoSEQ multiplex PCR. The sample carries approximately 24,000 clones, over 80% recorded once. To note about this clone: The antigen is undetermined.

V lost 4 bases and J 9 bases, leaving 17 bases between the germline ends. Germline CDR1 SGHNT, CDR2 YYREEE (reference sequence). The CDR3 sequence is 14 residues long. The sequence was obtained from a man in his fifties or sixties with gastric cancer. The sample in question was peripheral blood, obtained from a patient treated with photon-based radiotherapy. The gene calls are TRBV5-4 and TRBJ2-4; either TRBD1 or TRBD2 may fit D (6 bases each). Here the CDR3 reads CASSPGASVGIQYF. In DNA, the CDR3 is TGTGCCAGCAGCCCGGGGGCATCCGTTGGCATTCAGTACTTC.